This entry lists 2 T cell receptor beta chains sequenced from one sample in a study of T cell responses to AZD1222 COVID-19 vaccine (dated by TCRdb to 2020 to 2022). The method was the immunoSEQ multiplex PCR assay. TCRdb mirrors the immuneACCESS table, restricted to in-frame sequences. Some clones are absent from its copies; in checked studies, under half trace to an unresolved V gene, and the reason for the others is unknown. The sample table records 150,000 to 160,000 clones; roughly nine tenths of these occur just once. Roughly 5% of the sample is held by the ten biggest clonotypes. Interpreted using the paper, the time point label stands for: baseline before first vaccination. The meaning of the sample's treatment or condition label: meningococcal conjugate vaccine given as trial control. The sequences come from peripheral blood, collected on day 0 of MenACWY control vaccination. The receptors were gathered from an adult in good health.

The chain joins TRBV29-1 to TRBJ2-2; 11 nucleotides match TRBD1. This CDR3 spans 15 amino acids. With 6 bases clipped from V and 5 bases from J, the junction kept 8 bases outside the gene matches. Germline V gives CDR1 SQVTM, CDR2 ANQGSEA. The CDR3 region has the DNA TGCAGCGTCATCGGACAGGGGGCTAAAACCGGGGAGCTGTTTTTT. Amino acids: CSVIGQGAKTGELFF.

V and J are TRBV10-3 and TRBJ2-1; D not resolved. In germline, CDR1 is ENHRY, CDR2 SYGVKD. CDR3 length: 13 amino acids. Trimming left V 0 bases short and J 9 bases short, with 9 bases between. The CDR3 region is CAISESPLGEQFF. The DNA of the CDR3 is TGTGCCATCAGTGAGTCGCCTCTCGGTGAGCAGTTCTTC.